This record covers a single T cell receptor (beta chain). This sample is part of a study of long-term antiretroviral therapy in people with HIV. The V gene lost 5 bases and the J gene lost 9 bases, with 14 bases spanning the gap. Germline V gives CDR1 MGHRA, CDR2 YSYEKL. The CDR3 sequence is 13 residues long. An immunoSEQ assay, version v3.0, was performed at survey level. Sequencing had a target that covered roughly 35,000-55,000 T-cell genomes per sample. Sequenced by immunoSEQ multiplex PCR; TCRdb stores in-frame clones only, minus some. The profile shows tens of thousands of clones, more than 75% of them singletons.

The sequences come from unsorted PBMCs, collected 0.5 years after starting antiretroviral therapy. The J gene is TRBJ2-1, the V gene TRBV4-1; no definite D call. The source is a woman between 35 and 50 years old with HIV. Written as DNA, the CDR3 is TGCGCCAGCAGCAAAAAACCCGGGCGTGAGCAGTTCTTC. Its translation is CASSKKPGREQFF.